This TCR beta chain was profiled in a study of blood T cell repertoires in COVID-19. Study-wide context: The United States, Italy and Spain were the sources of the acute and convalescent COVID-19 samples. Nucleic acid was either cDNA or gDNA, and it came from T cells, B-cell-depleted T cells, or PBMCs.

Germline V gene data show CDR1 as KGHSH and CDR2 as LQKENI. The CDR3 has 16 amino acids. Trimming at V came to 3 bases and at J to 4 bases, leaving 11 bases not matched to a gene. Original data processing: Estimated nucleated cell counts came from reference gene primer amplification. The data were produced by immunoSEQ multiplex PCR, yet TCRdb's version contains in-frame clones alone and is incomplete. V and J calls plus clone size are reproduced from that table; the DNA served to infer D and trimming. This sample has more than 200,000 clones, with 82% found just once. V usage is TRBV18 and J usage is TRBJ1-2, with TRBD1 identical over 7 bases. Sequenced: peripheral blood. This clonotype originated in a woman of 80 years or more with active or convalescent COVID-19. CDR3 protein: CASSPGQRGSGYGYTF. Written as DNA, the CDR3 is TGTGCCAGCTCACCGGGACAGCGGGGGTCCGGCTATGGCTACACCTTC.